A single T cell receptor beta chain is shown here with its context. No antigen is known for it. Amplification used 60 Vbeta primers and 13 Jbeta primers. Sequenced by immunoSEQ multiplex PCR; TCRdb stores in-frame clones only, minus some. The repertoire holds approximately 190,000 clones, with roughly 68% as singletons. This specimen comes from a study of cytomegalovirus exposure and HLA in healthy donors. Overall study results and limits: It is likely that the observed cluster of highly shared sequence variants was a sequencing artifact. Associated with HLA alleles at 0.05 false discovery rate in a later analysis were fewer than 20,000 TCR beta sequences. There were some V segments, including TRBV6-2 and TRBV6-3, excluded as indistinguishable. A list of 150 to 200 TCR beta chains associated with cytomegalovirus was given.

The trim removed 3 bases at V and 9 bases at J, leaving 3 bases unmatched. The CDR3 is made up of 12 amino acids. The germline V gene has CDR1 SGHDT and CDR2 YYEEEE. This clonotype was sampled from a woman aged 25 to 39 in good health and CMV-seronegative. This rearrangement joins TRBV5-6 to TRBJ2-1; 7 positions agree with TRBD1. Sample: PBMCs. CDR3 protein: CASSSGQPEQFF. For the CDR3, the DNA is TGTGCCAGCAGCTCGGGACAGCCTGAGCAGTTCTTC.